Presented here are 16 T cell receptor beta chains from one specimen sequenced in a study of cytomegalovirus exposure and HLA in healthy donors. The PCR used 60 Vbeta and 13 Jbeta primers. The assay was immunoSEQ multiplex PCR, and TCRdb's table has in-frame clones only and misses some. The clone table shows 65,000 to 85,000 clones, with the ten largest holding roughly 2.4%. Input material: PBMCs. These TCRs come from a female donor in good health and CMV-seropositive.

The genes are TRBV7-6 and TRBJ2-7; maybe TRBD1 (6 bases). The V gene lost 0 bases and the J gene lost 4 bases, with 7 bases spanning the gap. Per germline, CDR1 SGHVS and CDR2 FNYEAQ. CDR3 size: 13 residues. The CDR3 region has the DNA TGTGCCAGCAGCTTAGCGCAGGGGTACGAGCAGTACTTC. Translation gives CASSLAQGYEQYF.

The CDR3 protein is CASSLSSGPAYEQYF. The CDR3 DNA sequence: TGTGCCAGCAGTCTTTCTAGCGGCCCCGCCTACGAGCAGTACTTC. The rearrangement uses TRBV7-2 and TRBJ2-7; the match to TRBD2 covers 7 bases. Germline CDR1 and CDR2: SGHTA and FQGNSA. The trim removed 6 bases at V and 2 bases at J, leaving 10 bases unmatched. CDR3 length equals 15 residues.

The chain combines TRBV30 with TRBJ2-5; the D gene is possibly TRBD2 (6 bases). The CDR3 contains 14 residues. CDR1 is GTSNPN, CDR2 SVGIG, per germline (reference sequence). Trimming stripped 0 bases from V and 3 bases from J, with 11 bases between. For the CDR3, the DNA is TGTGCCTGGAGTGTATCCGGGAGAGAAGAGACCCAGTACTTC. Amino acids: CAWSVSGREETQYF. The entire variable domain, with the rest obtained from reference TRBV30 and TRBJ2-5, is as follows: SQTIHQWPATLVQPVGSPLSLECTVEGTSNPNLYWYRQAAGRGLQLLFYSVGIGQISSEVPQNLSASRPQDRQFILSSKKLLLSDSGFYLCAWSVSGREETQYFGPGTRLLVL.

To note about this clone: The sample contains more than one DNA sequence encoding this CDR3. The J gene is TRBJ2-2, the V gene TRBV29-1, with 7 bases lining up with TRBD2. The CDR3 runs 17 residues. Germline assignment: CDR1 SQVTM and CDR2 ANQGSEA. J gave up 3 bases and V 0 bases, and 10 bases lay outside the gene matches. In nucleotides, the CDR3 is TGCAGCGTTGAAGATCTTCGGGGGACTACCGACACCGGGGAGCTGTTTTTT. Its translation: CSVEDLRGTTDTGELFF.

The rearrangement joins TRBV29-1 to TRBJ2-1, with 10 positions matching TRBD1. This CDR3 contains 14 residues. The ends lost 2 bases at V and 6 bases at J; junction bases unmatched: 4. Germline V lookup: CDR1 SQVTM, CDR2 ANQGSEA. In nucleotides, the CDR3 is TGCAGCGTTGAACTCCGGACAGGGGGCAATGAGCAGTTCTTC. As protein: CSVELRTGGNEQFF.

V gene TRBV29-1 combines with J gene TRBJ2-5; tentative D call: TRBD2 (6 bases). This CDR3 comprises 15 residues. With 3 bases removed from V and 5 bases from J, the gap between germline ends came to 19 bases. Germline CDR1 and CDR2: SQVTM and ANQGSEA. The CDR3 region has the DNA TGCAGCGTTGATTTTCAGTCCGAAGGAGGGGAGACCCAGTACTTC. This sequence encodes CSVDFQSEGGETQYF.

The chain's CDR3 is CASSATGEGRDEKLFF. The CDR3 coding sequence is TGCGCCAGCAGCGCGACCGGGGAGGGTAGAGATGAAAAACTGTTTTTT. The chain carries TRBV5-1 and TRBJ1-4; D is ambiguous. V was shortened by 4 bases and J by 6 bases, with 19 bases between the two germline ends. The CDR3 extends over 16 amino acids. Germline loops: CDR1 SGHRS, CDR2 YFSETQ.

The chain uses TRBV4-1 and TRBJ1-1, with D perhaps TRBD1 (6 bases). CDR1 and CDR2 from the germline V gene are MGHRA and YSYEKL. The CDR3 is 15 amino acids. Trimming took 0 bases from V and 5 from J, leaving 13 bases between them. The CDR3 loop is CASSQDLRGWTEAFF. CDR3 in DNA: TGCGCCAGCAGCCAAGATCTCAGGGGTTGGACTGAAGCTTTCTTT.

The chain employs TRBV2 and TRBJ1-2, with D possibly TRBD1 on 6 matching bases. CDR1 SNHLY and CDR2 FYNNEI come from the germline V gene. This CDR3 is 13 amino acids long. With 4 bases removed from V and 6 bases from J, the gap between germline ends came to 12 bases. The CDR3 coding sequence is TGTGCCAGCAGTGCCGACACAGGGAATGGCTACACCTTC. As protein: CASSADTGNGYTF.

The chain links TRBV29-1 to TRBJ2-5, with 8 bases lining up with TRBD1. The CDR3 is 12 amino acids. V gave up 5 bases and J gave up 5 bases; unmatched junction bases: 4. Germline V gives CDR1 SQVTM, CDR2 ANQGSEA. CDR3 sequence (DNA): TGCAGCGTTCGGACAGGGTCGGAGACCCAGTACTTC. Its translation: CSVRTGSETQYF.

V is TRBV30 and J is TRBJ1-3; possibly TRBD1 for D (5 bases). CDR1 is GTSNPN, CDR2 SVGIG, per germline (reference sequence). Between the trimmed V and J ends, which lost 4 bases and 4 bases, there was a span of 11 bases. The CDR3 loop spans 13 amino acids. The CDR3 DNA follows: TGTGCCTGGAACCAGGGATCCGGAAACACCATATATTTT. It specifies CAWNQGSGNTIYF. The full variable domain, with the rest looked up from reference TRBV30 and TRBJ1-3, is SQTIHQWPATLVQPVGSPLSLECTVEGTSNPNLYWYRQAAGRGLQLLFYSVGIGQISSEVPQNLSASRPQDRQFILSSKKLLLSDSGFYLCAWNQGSGNTIYFGEGSWLTVV.

The chain has TRBV27 and TRBJ2-7; tentatively, D is TRBD1 (6 bases). In germline, CDR1 is MNHEY, CDR2 SMNVEV (reference sequence). V gave up 6 bases and J gave up 2 bases, with 23 bases separating them. The CDR3 consists of 17 residues. The CDR3 nucleotides read TGTGCCAGCAGCTGGGATGCGACCACAGGGCAAACCTACGAGCAGTACTTC. Translating it yields CASSWDATTGQTYEQYF.

This chain joins TRBV7-6 and TRBJ2-3, with D possibly being TRBD2 (5 bases). This CDR3 comprises 15 residues. V dropped 5 bases and J dropped 4 bases, with 16 bases sitting between them. Germline CDR1 SGHVS, CDR2 FNYEAQ. The DNA for the CDR3 is TGTGCCAGCAGCCCCTCGGGGAGTCGGGCAGATACGCAGTATTTT. It specifies CASSPSGSRADTQYF.

This rearrangement joins TRBV27 to TRBJ1-6; 10 positions agree with TRBD1. CDR3 size: 22 residues. Trimming cost V 0 bases and J 7 bases; bases outside gene matches: 21. The germline gives CDR1 MNHEY, CDR2 SMNVEV (reference sequence). The CDR3 loop reads CASSLSQPIPGQGILTNSPLHF. CDR3 in DNA: TGTGCCAGCAGTTTATCCCAGCCAATCCCGGGACAGGGGATCTTGACGAATTCACCCCTCCACTTT.

The chain uses TRBV5-1 and TRBJ2-1; D is unresolved. Trimming pared 0 bases from V and 0 bases from J, leaving 4 bases between. The CDR3 totals 14 residues. Germline CDR1 and CDR2: SGHRS and YFSETQ. The CDR3 nucleotides read TGCGCCAGCAGCTTGGACAGCTCCTACAATGAGCAGTTCTTC. As protein: CASSLDSSYNEQFF.

This chain uses TRBV27 with TRBJ1-1; D is uncertain. The CDR3 consists of 13 residues. CDR1 and CDR2 from the germline V gene are MNHEY and SMNVEV (reference sequence). Trimming removed 7 bases at V and 0 bases at J, with 9 bases between. As DNA, the CDR3 is TGTGCCAGCATGACTCAAATGAACACTGAAGCTTTCTTT. As protein: CASMTQMNTEAFF.